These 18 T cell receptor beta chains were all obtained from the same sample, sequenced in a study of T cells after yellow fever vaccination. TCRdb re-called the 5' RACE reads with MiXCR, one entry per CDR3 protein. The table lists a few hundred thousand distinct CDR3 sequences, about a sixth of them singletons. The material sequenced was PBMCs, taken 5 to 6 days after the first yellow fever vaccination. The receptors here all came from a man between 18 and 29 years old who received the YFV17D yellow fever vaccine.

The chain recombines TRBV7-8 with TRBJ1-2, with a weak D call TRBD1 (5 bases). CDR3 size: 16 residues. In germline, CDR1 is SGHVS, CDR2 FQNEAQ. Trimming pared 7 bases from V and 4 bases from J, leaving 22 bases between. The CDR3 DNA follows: TGTGCCAGCACCCCAGGGAGGTCACGGCTTGGCTATGGCTACACCTTC. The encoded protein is CASTPGRSRLGYGYTF.

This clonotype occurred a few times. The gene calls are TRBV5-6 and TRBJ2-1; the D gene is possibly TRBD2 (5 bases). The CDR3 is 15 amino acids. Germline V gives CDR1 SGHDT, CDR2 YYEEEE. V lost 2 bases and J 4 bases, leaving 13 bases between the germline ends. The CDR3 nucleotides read TGTGCCAGCAGCTTAACGGGGAGTTGGTACAATGAGCAGTTCTTC. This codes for CASSLTGSWYNEQFF.

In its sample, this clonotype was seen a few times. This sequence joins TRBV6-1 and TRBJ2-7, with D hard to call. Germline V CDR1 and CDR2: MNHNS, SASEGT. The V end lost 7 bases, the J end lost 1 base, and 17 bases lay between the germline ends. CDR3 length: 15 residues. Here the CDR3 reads CASIQAGHLSYEQYF. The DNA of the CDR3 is TGTGCCAGCATCCAGGCTGGGCATCTGTCCTACGAGCAGTACTTC.

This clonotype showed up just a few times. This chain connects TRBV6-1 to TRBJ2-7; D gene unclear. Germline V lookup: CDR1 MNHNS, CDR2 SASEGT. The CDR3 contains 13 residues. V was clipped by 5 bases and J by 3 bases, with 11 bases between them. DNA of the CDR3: TGTGCCAGCAGTCGGGCCCGGAGCTACGAGCAGTACGTC. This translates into CASSRARSYEQYV.

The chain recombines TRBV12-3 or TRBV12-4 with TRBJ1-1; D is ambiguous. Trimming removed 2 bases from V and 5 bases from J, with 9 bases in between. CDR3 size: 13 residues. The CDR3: CASSLHGGTEAFF. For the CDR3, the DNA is TGTGCCAGCAGTTTACACGGAGGAACTGAAGCTTTCTTT.

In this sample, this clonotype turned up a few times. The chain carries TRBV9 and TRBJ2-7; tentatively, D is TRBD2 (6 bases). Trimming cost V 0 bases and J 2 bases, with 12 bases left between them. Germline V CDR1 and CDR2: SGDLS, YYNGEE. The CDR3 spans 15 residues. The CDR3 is CASSVDAGQTYEQYF. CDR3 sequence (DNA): TGTGCCAGCAGCGTAGATGCGGGGCAAACCTACGAGCAGTACTTC.

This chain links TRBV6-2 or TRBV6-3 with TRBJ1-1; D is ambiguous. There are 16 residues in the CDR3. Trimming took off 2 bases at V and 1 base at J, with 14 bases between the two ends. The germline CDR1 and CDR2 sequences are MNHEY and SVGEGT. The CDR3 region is CASSYGSGSANTEAFF. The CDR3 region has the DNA TGTGCCAGCAGTTACGGGTCCGGGTCGGCGAACACTGAAGCTTTCTTT.

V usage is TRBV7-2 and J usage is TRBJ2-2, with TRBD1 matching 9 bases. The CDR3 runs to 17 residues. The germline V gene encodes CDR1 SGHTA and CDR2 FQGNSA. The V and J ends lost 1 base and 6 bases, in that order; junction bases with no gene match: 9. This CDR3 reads CASSLVGDRVISGELFF. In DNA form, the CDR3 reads TGTGCCAGCAGCTTAGTTGGGGACAGGGTTATATCCGGGGAGCTGTTTTTT.

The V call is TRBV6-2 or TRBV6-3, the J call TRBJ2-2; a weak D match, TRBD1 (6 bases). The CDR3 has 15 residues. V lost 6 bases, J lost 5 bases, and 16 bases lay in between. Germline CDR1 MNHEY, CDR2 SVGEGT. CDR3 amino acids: CASSLQGPRTGELFF. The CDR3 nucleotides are TGTGCCAGCAGCCTACAGGGCCCAAGGACCGGGGAGCTGTTTTTT.

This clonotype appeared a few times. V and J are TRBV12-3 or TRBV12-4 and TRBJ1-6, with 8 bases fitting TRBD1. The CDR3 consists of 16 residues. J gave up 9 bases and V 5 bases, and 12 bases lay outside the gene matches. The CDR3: CASSPRTGSSGSPLHF. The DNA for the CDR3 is TGTGCCAGCAGTCCCAGGACAGGGTCCTCGGGTTCACCCCTCCACTTT.

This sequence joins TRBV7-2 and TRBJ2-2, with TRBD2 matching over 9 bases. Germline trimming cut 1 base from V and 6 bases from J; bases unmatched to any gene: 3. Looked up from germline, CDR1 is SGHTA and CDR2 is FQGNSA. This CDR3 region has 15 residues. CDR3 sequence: CASSLVPSGAGELFF. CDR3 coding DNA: TGTGCCAGCAGCTTAGTTCCTAGCGGGGCCGGGGAGCTGTTTTTT.

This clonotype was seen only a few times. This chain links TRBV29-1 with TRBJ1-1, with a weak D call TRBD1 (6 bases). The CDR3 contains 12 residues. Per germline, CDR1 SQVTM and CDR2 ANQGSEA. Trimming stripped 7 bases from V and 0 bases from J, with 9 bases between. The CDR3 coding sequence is TGCAGCGCTGGACAGTTGAACACTGAAGCTTTCTTT. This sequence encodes CSAGQLNTEAFF.

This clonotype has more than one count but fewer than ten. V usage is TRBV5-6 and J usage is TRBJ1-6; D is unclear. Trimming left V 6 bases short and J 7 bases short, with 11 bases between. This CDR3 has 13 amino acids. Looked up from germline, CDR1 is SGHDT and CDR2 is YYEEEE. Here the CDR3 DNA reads TGTGCCAGCACCCGGGAGGTGAATTCACCCCTCCACTTT. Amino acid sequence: CASTREVNSPLHF.

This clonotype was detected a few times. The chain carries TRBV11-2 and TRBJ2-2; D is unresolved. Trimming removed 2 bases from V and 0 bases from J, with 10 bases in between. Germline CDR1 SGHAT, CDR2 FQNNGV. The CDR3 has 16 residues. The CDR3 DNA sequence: TGTGCCAGCAGCTTAAGAATTGCTACGAACACCGGGGAGCTGTTTTTT. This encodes CASSLRIATNTGELFF. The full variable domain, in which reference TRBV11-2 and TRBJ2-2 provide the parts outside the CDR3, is EAGVAQSPRYKIIEKRQSVAFWCNPISGHATLYWYQQILGQGPKLLIQFQNNGVVDDSQLPKDRFSAERLKGVDSTLKIQPAKLEDSAVYLCASSLRIATNTGELFFGEGSRLTVL.

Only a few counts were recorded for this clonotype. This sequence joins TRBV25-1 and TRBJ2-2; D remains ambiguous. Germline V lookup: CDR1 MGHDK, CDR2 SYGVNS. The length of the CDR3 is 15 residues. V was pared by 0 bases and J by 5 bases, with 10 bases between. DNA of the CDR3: TGTGCCAGCAGTGAATACAAAGGGTGGACCGGGGAGCTGTTTTTT. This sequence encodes CASSEYKGWTGELFF.

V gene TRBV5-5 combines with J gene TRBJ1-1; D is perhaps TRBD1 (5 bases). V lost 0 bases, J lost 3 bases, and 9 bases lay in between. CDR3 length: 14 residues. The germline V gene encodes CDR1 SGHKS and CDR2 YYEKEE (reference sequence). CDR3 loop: CASSLARAYTEAFF. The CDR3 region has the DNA TGTGCCAGCAGCTTGGCCAGGGCGTACACTGAAGCTTTCTTT.

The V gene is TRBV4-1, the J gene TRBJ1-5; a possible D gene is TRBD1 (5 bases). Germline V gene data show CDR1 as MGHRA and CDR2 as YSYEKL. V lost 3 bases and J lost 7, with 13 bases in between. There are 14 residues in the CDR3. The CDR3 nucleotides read TGCGCCAGCAGCCACACGGGGGGTGACCAGCCCCAGCATTTT. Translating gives CASSHTGGDQPQHF.

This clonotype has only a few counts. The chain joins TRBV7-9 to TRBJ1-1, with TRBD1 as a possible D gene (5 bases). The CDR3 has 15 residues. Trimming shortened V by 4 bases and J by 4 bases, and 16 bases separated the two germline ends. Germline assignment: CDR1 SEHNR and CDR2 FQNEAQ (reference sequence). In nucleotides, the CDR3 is TGTGCCAGCAGCTCATACGGGACGCCGGGCACTGAAGCTTTCTTT. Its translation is CASSSYGTPGTEAFF.